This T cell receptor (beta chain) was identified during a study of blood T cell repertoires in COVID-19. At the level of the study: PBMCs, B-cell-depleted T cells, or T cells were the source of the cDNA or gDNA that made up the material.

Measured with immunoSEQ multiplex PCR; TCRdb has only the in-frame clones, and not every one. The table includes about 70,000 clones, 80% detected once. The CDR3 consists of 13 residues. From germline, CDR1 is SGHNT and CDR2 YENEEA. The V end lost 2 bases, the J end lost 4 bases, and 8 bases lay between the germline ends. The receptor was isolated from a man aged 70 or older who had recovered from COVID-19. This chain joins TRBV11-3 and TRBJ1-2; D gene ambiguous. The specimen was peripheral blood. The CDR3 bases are TGTGCCAGCAGCTTAATGGGAGCCTATGGCTACACCTTC. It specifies CASSLMGAYGYTF. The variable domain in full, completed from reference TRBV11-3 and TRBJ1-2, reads EAGVVQSPRYKIIEKKQPVAFWCNPISGHNTLYWYLQNLGQGPELLIRYENEEAVDDSQLPKDRFSAERLKGVDSTLKIQPAELGDSAVYLCASSLMGAYGYTFGSGTRLTVV.